This TCR beta chain derives from a study of T cell changes during pregnancy in multiple sclerosis. Libraries were prepared by immunoSEQ multiplex PCR; TCRdb keeps only in-frame clonotypes and omits some of them. The sample lists tens of thousands of clones; 70% to 90% were seen once. With 2 bases removed from V and 1 base from J, the gap between germline ends came to 15 bases. The CDR3 loop spans 17 amino acids. The germline gives CDR1 LGHNT, CDR2 FRNRAP. Here the sequenced sample was CD4+ T cells from peripheral blood mononuclear cells, taken before pregnancy. The sequence was collected from a female donor with multiple sclerosis, enrolled in a pregnancy study. The chain is built from TRBV12-5 and TRBJ1-5, with D hard to call. CDR3 sequence reads: CASGLTPDGSSNQPQHF. The DNA of the CDR3 is TGTGCTAGTGGTTTGACCCCCGACGGGTCGAGCAATCAGCCCCAGCATTTT.